Below are 24 T cell receptor beta chains sequenced from a single sample in a study of cytomegalovirus exposure and HLA in healthy donors. Clones were read by immunoSEQ multiplex PCR, and TCRdb kept only the in-frame ones, dropping some. The sample holds approximately 240,000 clones, around nine tenths seen once. Sample: PBMCs. Every receptor here comes from a woman aged 18-29 years in good health and CMV-seronegative.

The CDR3 DNA reads as TGTGCCAGCAGTGAAGCAGCCACGGGACTAGCGGGAGGGCGCAATGAGCAGTTCTTC. Protein product: CASSEAATGLAGGRNEQFF. This chain uses TRBV2 with TRBJ2-1; 16 bases match TRBD2. The CDR3 runs to 19 residues. Germline V CDR1 and CDR2: SNHLY, FYNNEI. The V segment lost 0 bases and the J segment 6 bases; nucleotides outside the gene matches: 8.

The gene calls are TRBV13 and TRBJ2-5, with 13 bases fitting TRBD2. With V trimmed by 4 bases and J by 7 bases, 9 bases remained unmatched. The germline V gene encodes CDR1 PRHDT and CDR2 FYEKMQ (reference sequence). CDR3 size: 16 residues. CDR3 protein: CASSYGTSGAPGTQYF. CDR3 DNA sequence: TGTGCCAGCAGCTACGGGACTAGCGGGGCCCCCGGGACCCAGTACTTC.

This chain connects TRBV6-1 to TRBJ1-2, with D hard to call. The V end was cut by 0 bases, the J end by 8 bases, with 25 bases between. The germline V gene has CDR1 MNHNS and CDR2 SASEGT. The CDR3 sequence is 18 residues long. CDR3 coding DNA: TGTGCCAGCAGTGAAGCGCTTCTGGGTATCGGCGGCCGAGGGGGCTACACCTTC. Its translation: CASSEALLGIGGRGGYTF.

This chain joins TRBV7-9 and TRBJ2-4; maybe TRBD2 (6 bases). The V and J ends lost 3 bases and 3 bases respectively, with 15 bases between them. This CDR3 contains 16 residues. CDR1 is SEHNR and CDR2 is FQNEAQ in the germline V gene (reference sequence). CDR3 sequence reads: CASSFAGRGVKNIQYF. The CDR3 bases are TGTGCCAGCAGCTTCGCGGGGCGAGGGGTCAAAAACATTCAGTACTTC.

The chain uses TRBV7-9 and TRBJ2-5, with a weak D call TRBD1 (6 bases). The germline CDR1 and CDR2 sequences are SEHNR and FQNEAQ (reference sequence). The CDR3 runs to 17 residues. The V end lost 5 bases, the J end lost 5 bases, and 24 bases lay between the germline ends. CDR3: CASSPGRTALACETQYF. The CDR3 DNA reads TGTGCCAGCAGCCCCGGGCGGACAGCACTTGCTTGTGAGACCCAGTACTTC.

Details on this clone: Other DNA sequences of this sample code for an identical CDR3. The chain links TRBV30 to TRBJ1-1, with D maybe TRBD1 (5 bases). Germline CDR1 is GTSNPN and CDR2 is SVGIG (reference sequence). The ends were cut back, 0 bases at V and 2 bases at J, with 13 bases in the middle. The length of the CDR3 is 15 residues. The CDR3 spells CAWSVLGQGNTEAFF. The CDR3 DNA sequence: TGTGCCTGGAGTGTACTTGGGCAGGGAAACACTGAAGCTTTCTTT.

V usage is TRBV6-5 and J usage is TRBJ2-7, with 8 bases fitting TRBD2. Germline assignment: CDR1 MNHEY and CDR2 SVGAGI. The V segment lost 5 bases and the J segment 4 bases; nucleotides outside the gene matches: 10. The CDR3 covers 15 residues. CDR3 sequence reads: CASSRKRERHYEQYF. The DNA for the CDR3 is TGTGCCAGCAGTCGGAAGCGGGAGAGACATTACGAGCAGTACTTC.

The chain joins TRBV30 to TRBJ1-1; TRBD1 matches at 12 bases. Trimming at V came to 4 bases and at J to 1 base, leaving 13 bases not matched to a gene. The CDR3 totals 18 residues. Germline CDR1 is GTSNPN and CDR2 is SVGIG (reference sequence). The CDR3 loop is CAWTGTGGPARRNTEAFF. DNA of the CDR3: TGTGCCTGGACTGGGACAGGGGGCCCTGCCAGGAGGAACACTGAAGCTTTCTTT. Based on the CDR3 plus reference TRBV30 and TRBJ1-1, the full variable domain is SQTIHQWPATLVQPVGSPLSLECTVEGTSNPNLYWYRQAAGRGLQLLFYSVGIGQISSEVPQNLSASRPQDRQFILSSKKLLLSDSGFYLCAWTGTGGPARRNTEAFFGQGTRLTVV.

The chain is built from TRBV6-6 and TRBJ2-1; 10 bases map to TRBD2. Germline assignment: CDR1 MNHNY and CDR2 SVGAGI (reference sequence). The CDR3 is 15 residues long. Trimming at V came to 6 bases and at J to 5 bases, leaving 7 bases not matched to a gene. The CDR3 nucleotides read TGTGCCAGCAGCGCCGGGACTAGCGCTGACAATGAGCAGTTCTTC. Translation gives CASSAGTSADNEQFF.

The CDR3 loop reads CASSKAGTPVYEQYF. In DNA, the CDR3 is TGTGCCAGCAGCAAAGCCGGGACACCAGTCTACGAGCAGTACTTC. This chain uses TRBV7-8 with TRBJ2-7; maybe TRBD1 (6 bases). V dropped 5 bases and J dropped 3 bases, with 17 bases sitting between them. This CDR3 comprises 15 residues. Germline loops: CDR1 SGHVS, CDR2 FQNEAQ.

The CDR3: CAIGRGNQPQHF. As DNA, the CDR3 is TGTGCCATAGGGCGGGGAAATCAGCCCCAGCATTTT. V usage is TRBV28 and J usage is TRBJ1-5; no definite D call. The CDR3 loop spans 12 amino acids. Deletions cut 10 bases from V and 4 bases from J, with 11 bases between. The germline V gene encodes CDR1 MDHEN and CDR2 SYDVKM. Complete variable domain (other parts from reference TRBV28 and TRBJ1-5): DVKVTQSSRYLVKRTGEKVFLECVQDMDHENMFWYRQDPGLGLRLIYFSYDVKMKEKGDIPEGYSVSREKKERFSLILESASTNQTSMYLCAIGRGNQPQHFGDGTRLSIL.

The chain has TRBV29-1 and TRBJ2-7; 7 bases line up with TRBD1. This CDR3 has 15 amino acids. Trimming took 3 bases from V and 1 from J; bases not matched to a gene: 9. The germline V gene has CDR1 SQVTM and CDR2 ANQGSEA. The CDR3: CSVDSEAGGSYEQYF. DNA of the CDR3: TGCAGCGTTGATTCGGAGGCAGGGGGTTCCTACGAGCAGTACTTC.

The chain recombines TRBV6-1 with TRBJ2-3; TRBD2 aligns across 11 bases. Trimming cost V 2 bases and J 5 bases; bases outside gene matches: 3. Per germline, CDR1 MNHNS and CDR2 SASEGT. The CDR3 covers 15 residues. DNA for the CDR3: TGTGCCAGCAGTGAAATAGCGGGAGGGGGAGATACGCAGTATTTT. Its translation is CASSEIAGGGDTQYF.

The genes are TRBV7-2 and TRBJ2-1; D gene ambiguous. This CDR3 spans 13 amino acids. Germline values: CDR1 SGHTA, CDR2 FQGNSA. Trimming removed 1 base at V and 9 bases at J, with 10 bases between. The CDR3 DNA sequence: TGTGCCAGCAGCTTAGATCCCTCGGGTGAGCAGTTCTTC. It is translated as CASSLDPSGEQFF.

The V gene is TRBV5-1, the J gene TRBJ2-1, with 11 bases matching TRBD2. CDR1 is SGHRS and CDR2 is YFSETQ in the germline V gene. The CDR3 spans 15 residues. V shed 3 bases, J shed 8 bases, and the junction held 7 bases outside the gene matches. The CDR3 DNA is TGCGCCAGCAGCTCGGGACTAGCGGCCCAGGATGAGCAGTTCTTC. Translating it yields CASSSGLAAQDEQFF.

The rearrangement links TRBV5-4 to TRBJ1-2; D unresolved. The germline V gene encodes CDR1 SGHNT and CDR2 YYREEE (reference sequence). V lost 1 base, J lost 6 bases, and 10 bases lay in between. CDR3 length: 13 residues. CDR3 in DNA: TGTGCCAGCAGCTTGTTATCCGGGGATGGCTACACCTTC. Its protein product is CASSLLSGDGYTF.

V is TRBV6-6 and J is TRBJ1-2; TRBD1 is a possible D gene (6 bases). Germline CDR1 and CDR2: MNHNY and SVGAGI (reference sequence). Between the trimmed V and J ends, which lost 2 bases and 8 bases, there was a span of 12 bases. The CDR3 is made up of 13 amino acids. The CDR3 here is CASSYGQGLGYTF. The CDR3, as DNA: TGTGCCAGCAGTTACGGGCAGGGGCTGGGCTACACCTTC.

This chain links TRBV30 with TRBJ2-2; perhaps TRBD1 as D (6 bases). The germline CDR1 and CDR2 sequences are GTSNPN and SVGIG (reference sequence). The V end was cut by 0 bases, the J end by 2 bases, with 10 bases between. This CDR3 has 15 amino acids. The CDR3 DNA reads TGTGCCTGGAGTGTCACAGGGCTAAACACCGGGGAGCTGTTTTTT. Its translation is CAWSVTGLNTGELFF.

V gene TRBV7-3 combines with J gene TRBJ1-5, with TRBD1 as a possible D gene (6 bases). Germline V lookup: CDR1 SGHTA, CDR2 FQGTGA. The ends were cut back, 1 base at V and 2 bases at J, with 12 bases in the middle. The CDR3 is made up of 16 amino acids. DNA of the CDR3: TGTGCCAGCAGCTTAAACAGGGAAGAAGGCAATCAGCCCCAGCATTTT. Its protein product is CASSLNREEGNQPQHF.

CDR3 sequence reads: CASRQLAGGSADTQYF. Here the CDR3 DNA reads TGTGCCAGCAGGCAACTAGCGGGAGGTAGCGCAGATACGCAGTATTTT. The J gene is TRBJ2-3, the V gene TRBV2, with 12 positions matching TRBD2. The CDR3 contains 16 residues. V lost 6 bases, J lost 4 bases, and 8 bases stayed unmatched. Per germline, CDR1 SNHLY and CDR2 FYNNEI.

On this clone itself: The sample carries other DNA sequences with the same CDR3. The chain has TRBV30 and TRBJ2-1; no clear D. V lost 4 bases and J lost 0, with 7 bases in between. The germline CDR1 and CDR2 sequences are GTSNPN and SVGIG (reference sequence). The CDR3 has 13 amino acids. CDR3 DNA: TGTGCCTGGACTAGGAGCTCCTACAATGAGCAGTTCTTC. It specifies CAWTRSSYNEQFF.

This chain links TRBV10-1 with TRBJ2-1, with 12 positions matching TRBD1. Germline V gene lookup returns CDR1 WNHNN and CDR2 SYGVQD (reference sequence). V was pared by 5 bases and J by 6 bases, with 8 bases of the junction left unmatched. The CDR3 extends over 16 amino acids. The DNA for the CDR3 is TGCGCCAGCAGTAGGTCCGGGACAGGGGGCGGCAATGAGCAGTTCTTC. Translation: CASSRSGTGGGNEQFF.

V gene TRBV28 combines with J gene TRBJ1-2, with D hard to call. The CDR3 has 11 amino acids. V shed 6 bases and J shed 6 bases, with 8 bases lying between them. The germline V gene encodes CDR1 MDHEN and CDR2 SYDVKM. The CDR3 DNA reads TGTGCCAGCAGCCCAGCGGATGGCTACACCTTC. Its protein is CASSPADGYTF.

This rearrangement joins TRBV29-1 to TRBJ2-2, with 7 bases aligning to TRBD2. This CDR3 comprises 12 residues. Germline assignment: CDR1 SQVTM and CDR2 ANQGSEA. J gave up 6 bases and V 6 bases, and 4 bases lay outside the gene matches. As DNA, the CDR3 is TGCAGCGTGCTTGGGGGGGCCGGGGAGCTGTTTTTT. Its translation: CSVLGGAGELFF.